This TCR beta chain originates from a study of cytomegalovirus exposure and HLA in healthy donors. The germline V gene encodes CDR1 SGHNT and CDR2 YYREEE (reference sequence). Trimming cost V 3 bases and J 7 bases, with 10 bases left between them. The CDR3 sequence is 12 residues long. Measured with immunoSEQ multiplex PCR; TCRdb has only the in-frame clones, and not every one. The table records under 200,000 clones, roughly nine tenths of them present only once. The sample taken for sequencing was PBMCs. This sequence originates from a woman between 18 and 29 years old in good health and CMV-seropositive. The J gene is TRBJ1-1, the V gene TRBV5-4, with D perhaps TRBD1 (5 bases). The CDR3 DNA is TGTGCCAGCAGCTACCCGGGGGGTGAAGCTTTCTTT. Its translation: CASSYPGGEAFF.